This T cell receptor (beta chain) comes out of a study of cytomegalovirus exposure and HLA in healthy donors (TCRdb year 2017). Some background on the complete study: An earlier analysis of several hundred of the donors reported about 290 Gb of sequence data and some 120 million unique TCR beta sequences from about 179 million T cells. An early release covering some 640 HLA-typed donors comprised roughly 300 gigabases of sequencing data and around 85 million unique TCR sequences. Of the approximately 400 genotyped donors, 80% to 90% were placed in the genetic ancestry cluster associated with self-reported Caucasian donors. The study was designed to test whether signatures of past pathogen exposure could be identified by cataloging public T cell receptors. Using immunosequencing, the study profiled T cell repertoires from about 620 subjects and related those repertoires to cytomegalovirus serostatus. In addition to the first cohort of 500 to 850 subjects, a separate validation cohort of 120 different subjects was used. High-throughput TCR immunosequencing, statistical association of individual TCRs with disease status, and machine learning were combined to predict cytomegalovirus infection status. To study patterns of TCR occurrence, a later analysis re-analyzed previously published TCR beta repertoires from just over 650 donors and added high-resolution HLA genotyping. Rather than drawing on any new phenotypic data, the later analysis identified candidate immune exposures from TCR beta sequences and the way those sequences occurred across donors. In an earlier analysis of 500 to 650 of the donors, high-throughput TCR beta sequencing was used to judge whether each TCR beta V gene segment behaved as functional or pseudogenic. Donor age, sex, ethnicity and CMV serostatus were compiled together with the repertoire data. A later genetic analysis took genome-wide SNP genotypes for about 65% of the roughly 670 donors and used that subset as a discovery cohort. All discovery cohort repertoires had been generated using a single sequencing platform. Class I and class II HLA loci were covered by the typing at four-digit resolution. Typing coverage differed by locus: A, B, C, DRB1 and DQB1 were typed in about 620-630 donors, DQA1 in about 500, DPA1 in 600 to 610, and DPB1 in 450 to 490. Roughly five DR-DQ haplotypes were treated as single units for association and clustering because of strong linkage in the cohort. Across some 400 genotyped donors of the cohort, an average of approximately 220,000 unique TCR beta nucleotide sequences per donor were sequenced, and around 19% of those sequences were non-productive. Points the paper makes about the study in general: Assigning TCR associations to individual alleles was difficult when HLA alleles, especially DR and DQ, strongly co-occurred. Correlated functional status among segregating V segments might be attributable to linkage disequilibrium, but an unknown experimental factor could not be ruled out. V-gene and J-gene trimming of TCR beta chains was associated with a missense DCLRE1C variant in a later genetic analysis, and the association was replicated in an independent cohort. Because the 87-base-pair reads could not distinguish some IMGT-functional V segments, including TRBV6-2 and TRBV6-3, those segments were excluded. While some public TCRs were present in many individuals, most TCR sequences turned up only very rarely across donors. A few of the identified cytomegalovirus-associated TCR beta chains were confirmed in vitro to be specific for cytomegalovirus antigens. CMV serostatus was the only immune exposure information available for the cohort. In an earlier analysis of about 600 of the donors, most TCR beta V segments appeared in productive rearrangements about 87% or about 30% of the time, broadly matching IMGT annotations. A later analysis found that TCR association rates varied across HLA loci, with DRB1 alleles showing the most associated TCRs and HLA-C alleles the fewest. The earlier analysis of 587 of the donors excluded 15 to 20 rarely observed V segments, including chromosome 9 orphons, because counts were too low. Presence/absence analyses assumed roughly uniform sequencing depth across donors, an assumption that may not hold. In this cohort, only TCR beta chains were sequenced, and detectable features were limited by the absence of alpha or paired-chain data. A further reported finding was that TCR beta sequences accurately predicted the HLA-A and HLA-B alleles for most subjects in the first cohort. At a false discovery rate of 0.05, a later analysis linked 16,000 or so TCR beta sequences to specific HLA alleles. A later analysis found that most CMV-associated TCR beta chains appeared HLA-restricted, with HLA associations seemingly driven largely by CMV exposure. HLA typing was unavailable for some donors at each locus, so association tests used only the typed subset. The authors suggested that the approach could potentially be extended to other disease states and immunological phenotypes. The study listed 150 to 200 TCR beta chains as associated with cytomegalovirus. A cluster of highly shared sequence variants was judged likely to represent a technical artifact of the sequencing pipeline. A later genetic analysis reported fewer N-insertions in productive TCRs among donors in an Asian-associated ancestry cluster than the approximately 670-donor mean. The classifier was reported to diagnose cytomegalovirus status with high specificity and sensitivity in both the original cohort and the validation cohort. In a later analysis, several top co-occurrence clusters were reported to appear linked to parvovirus B19, influenza, CMV and Epstein-Barr virus. In a later analysis, HLA-associated TCR beta chains showed more clonal expansion and lower generation probabilities than non-associated chains that were equally common.

The cohort comprised some 700 healthy bone marrow donors. At the time of sampling, every cohort member was nominally healthy, though immune exposures that went unrecorded were likely present. The donor was CMV seropositive and belonged to the group of 250 to 300 seropositive cohort members. Each donor provided a peripheral blood sample, and peripheral blood mononuclear cells were used for TCR beta sequencing. The Qiagen DNeasy Blood Extraction Kit was used to extract genomic DNA from the blood cell samples. The receptor library was made with the immunoSEQ multiplex PCR assay. For the multiplex PCR, a mixture combining 60 forward primers for TCR Vbeta segments and 13 reverse primers for TCR Jbeta segments was used. The CDR3 region of rearranged TCR beta genes was amplified from genomic DNA by a multiplex PCR assay. The amplified TCR beta libraries were sequenced on the Illumina HiSeq System as 87-base-pair reads. The study's own analysis went as follows. A later analysis tallied approximately 87 million unique TCR beta chains across the roughly 610 repertoires, and around 9.9 million of those chains were shared by two or more donors. Raw reads were error-corrected and collapsed into unique sequences by a nearest-neighbor algorithm in which closely related sequences were merged to remove PCR and sequencing errors. V, D and J gene segments were assigned by aligning CDR3 sequences to IMGT reference sequences. For a sequence to be retained, at least a six-nucleotide match to both a V gene segment and a J gene segment was required. Rearrangements were classified as productive when the CDR3 lacked stop codons and remained in frame with V and J, and all other rearrangements were classified as non-productive. CDR3 was defined by IMGT convention, running from the second conserved V-encoded cysteine to the conserved J-encoded phenylalanine. The earlier analysis of approximately 500 of the donors excluded sequences that lacked an unambiguous match to a single V gene segment. An earlier analysis of 500 to 700 of the donors classified V segments as functional when productive rearrangements were above 56.7% and as segregating when the standard deviation between donors was above 5%. A statistical classification framework was built for diagnosing cytomegalovirus status from the catalog of TCR beta chain sequences. V and J gene assignment, in a later analysis, came from comparing TCR nucleotide sequences with IMGT/GENE-DB human TR gene sequences. A later analysis assigned CDR3 sequences and most-parsimonious VDJ recombination scenarios with the TCRdist pipeline. A later analysis defined each TCR beta chain by its CDR3 amino acid sequence plus V-gene family, and excluded reads lacking a unique V-gene family. As a way to deal with suspected cross-contamination and a sequencing artifact, a later analysis dropped 500 to 700 nucleotide sequences that were highly shared and had low generation probability. In a later analysis, a clonal expansion index for each public chain was calculated from normalized within-repertoire ranks of inferred template counts. In a later analysis, generation probabilities were computed using a VDJ recombination model fitted to out-of-frame rearrangements, and the results were checked against IGoR. Hypergeometric tests were used in a later analysis to score TCR-TCR, TCR-HLA and TCR-CMV co-occurrence, with a repertoire-size bias correction applied to the TCR pairs. A later analysis estimated false discovery rates by permuting HLA or CMV assignments 20 times. A later analysis grouped co-occurring TCRs with DBSCAN, adding TCRdist sequence similarity when clustering within HLA-allele-positive subsets. Repertoires with fewer than 30,000 or more than 120,000 public chains, plus five repertoires with anomalous nucleotide sharing, were excluded from co-occurrence clustering. This is the immuneACCESS table as TCRdb keeps it, with only in-frame sequences that have V and J called. A part of the clones is gone; compared with another copy, unresolved V genes explain less than half, and the rest is unexplained. V and J calls and clone size are as listed in that table; D and trimming were resolved from the DNA. The sample has 170,000 or so clones on record, roughly 80% of them singletons. The ten largest clones represent less than 9% of the sample.

Clipping removes 8 bases from V and 1 base from J, with 11 as the unmatched junction base count. For CDR1 and CDR2, the germline V gene (reference sequence) lists MNHNY and SVGAGI. The cysteine opens and the phenylalanine closes a CDR3 of 16 amino acids. Here the CDR3 DNA is all that survives: 48 bases in frame from base 1. Worth noting for this clone: The antigen it recognizes is unknown. Base qualities are missing; no much larger clone stands one base away.

The sequence joins TRBV6-6 to TRBJ2-3, and TRBD1 aligns with 8 junction nucleotides. The TCR originated in a man younger than 40 in good health and CMV-seropositive. Material for sequencing was PBMCs. The sequenced DNA is TGTGCCAGCCGACTTTCGACAGGGGACCGCACAGATACGCAGTATTTT. Its protein is CASRLSTGDRTDTQYF.